The 8 T cell receptor beta chains reported below all come from one sample, sequenced in a study of T-cell memory formation after mild COVID-19. TCRdb ran MiXCR on the 5' RACE reads and lists one entry per CDR3 protein. The sample carries 130,000 to 150,000 distinct CDR3 sequences, 15% to 20% recorded once. Material for sequencing was PBMCs or a T cell subset sorted from them (not recorded which). These receptors were obtained from an adult woman who had mild COVID-19 (a few samples of this study predate the infection). Cell type and time point are not known.

This rearrangement joins TRBV5-6 to TRBJ2-7; TRBD1 agrees at 8 bases. CDR3 length equals 13 residues. From germline, CDR1 is SGHDT and CDR2 YYEEEE. Losses at the gene ends were 4 bases for V and 5 bases for J; bases not matched to a gene: 5. Here the CDR3 reads CASSIRGLNEQYF. The CDR3 DNA is TGTGCCAGCAGCATCAGGGGGCTCAACGAGCAGTACTTC. The whole variable domain, filled in from reference TRBV5-6 and TRBJ2-7, reads DAGVTQSPTHLIKTRGQQVTLRCSPKSGHDTVSWYQQALGQGPQFIFQYYEEEERQRGNFPDRFSGHQFPNYSSELNVNALLLGDSALYLCASSIRGLNEQYFGPGTRLTVT.

This clonotype has a handful of counts. The chain combines TRBV7-2 with TRBJ2-3; D uncertain. CDR3 length: 11 residues. V lost 3 bases and J lost 6, with 4 bases in between. Germline-derived CDR1 and CDR2 are SGHTA and FQGNSA. The CDR3 sequence: CASSFADTQYF. The CDR3 DNA is TGTGCCAGCAGCTTTGCGGATACGCAGTATTTT.

The chain recombines TRBV10-3 with TRBJ2-5, with a possible D match to TRBD1 (6 bases). Germline V lookup: CDR1 ENHRY, CDR2 SYGVKD. Trimming took 3 bases from V and 5 from J, leaving 13 bases between them. The CDR3 consists of 14 residues. The CDR3 loop reads CAISEGGSHETQYF. The CDR3 bases are TGTGCCATCAGTGAAGGGGGATCGCACGAGACCCAGTACTTC.

The sample holds a few counts of this clonotype. This chain joins TRBV7-9 and TRBJ1-3, with D uncertain. V dropped 5 bases and J dropped 7 bases, with 15 bases sitting between them. CDR3 size: 14 residues. CDR1 and CDR2 from the germline V gene are SEHNR and FQNEAQ (reference sequence). Here the CDR3 DNA reads TGTGCCAGCAGCGGTCTAGTTAGGGAGAACACCATATATTTT. It encodes CASSGLVRENTIYF. The full variable domain, rest sourced from reference TRBV7-9 and TRBJ1-3, is DTGVSQNPRHKITKRGQNVTFRCDPISEHNRLYWYRQTLGQGPEFLTYFQNEAQLEKSRLLSDRFSAERPKGSFSTLEIQRTEQGDSAMYLCASSGLVRENTIYFGEGSWLTVV.

The gene calls are TRBV6-2 or TRBV6-3 and TRBJ1-2; D perhaps matches TRBD1 (5 bases). Germline lookup yields CDR1 MNHEY and CDR2 SVGEGT. V was cut by 2 bases and J by 0 bases, with 10 bases left in between. The CDR3 covers 15 residues. The CDR3 DNA reads as TGTGCCAGCAGTTACGGGGGACGGCCTAACTATGGCTACACCTTC. Amino acid sequence: CASSYGGRPNYGYTF.

The chain links TRBV5-1 to TRBJ2-7, with 8 bases matching TRBD2. The CDR3 runs 14 residues. The germline CDR1 and CDR2 sequences are SGHRS and YFSETQ. After removal of 5 bases from V and 7 bases from J, the junction contained 11 bases not matched to a gene. The CDR3 loop reads CASRHGGAGGEQYF. The CDR3 DNA reads TGCGCCAGCAGACACGGGGGGGCCGGGGGAGAGCAGTACTTC.

J is TRBJ2-5 and V is TRBV2, with 11 bases matching TRBD2. Trimming took 7 bases from V and 5 from J; bases not matched to a gene: 9. Looked up from germline, CDR1 is SNHLY and CDR2 is FYNNEI. CDR3 length: 15 residues. In DNA form, the CDR3 reads TGTGCCAGCACCAGACTAGCGGGGTCTCGGGAGACCCAGTACTTC. Residues: CASTRLAGSRETQYF.

This clonotype was found a few times. The chain joins TRBV6-6 to TRBJ2-5; maybe TRBD2 (5 bases). CDR3 length: 14 amino acids. Germline V gene data show CDR1 as MNHNY and CDR2 as SVGAGI (reference sequence). V gave up 2 bases and J gave up 2 bases, with 9 bases separating them. The CDR3 loop reads CASSYEPGQETQYF. CDR3 sequence (DNA): TGTGCCAGCAGTTACGAACCGGGACAAGAGACCCAGTACTTC.